The rows below give T cell receptor beta chains drawn from one sample of a study of shared clonotypes between healthy human individuals. The assay was immunoSEQ multiplex PCR, and TCRdb's table has in-frame clones only and misses some. The sample lists about half a million clones, less than 80% occurring once. Sequencing input: PBMCs. The receptors were sampled from a middle-aged woman in good health. Some clones in this sample may be carry-over from other donors' samples. CDR3s include the opening cysteine and the closing phenylalanine or tryptophan. Fields, in order: clone size, J gene, V gene, D gene, CDR3 DNA, CDR3 protein. A D gene is named only where the DNA matches it firmly. Part of the rows lack a size; the others show once, few, many or a class for expanded clones.

>few|TRBJ1-1|TRBV7-9|.
TGTGCCAGCAGCTTAGAGGCTGAAGCTTTCTTT
CASSLEAEAFF
>.|TRBJ2-2|TRBV7-2|.
TGTGCCAGCAGCTCTTGGGCCATGAGCACCGGGGAGCTGTTTTTT
CASSSWAMSTGELFF
>few|TRBJ1-2|TRBV9|.
TGTGCCAGCATCGAGGGAGGGCACACCTTC
CASIEGGHTF
>.|TRBJ2-3|TRBV7-9|TRBD2
TGTGCCAGCAGCTTAGGGCTTTTGAGCGGGAGTCGCCGCACAGATACGCAGTATTTT
CASSLGLLSGSRRTDTQYF
>.|TRBJ2-3|TRBV5-1|.
TGCGCCAGCAGCTTGGCCGGGGATACGCAGTATTTT
CASSLAGDTQYF
>once|TRBJ2-5|TRBV6-1|.
TGTGCCACCTGGACACCTCGGGTGGGGGAGACCCAGTACTTC
CATWTPRVGETQYF
>once|TRBJ2-3|TRBV28|TRBD1
TGTGCCAGCAGTTCAGGACAGGGCCTCACAGATACGCAGTATTTT
CASSSGQGLTDTQYF
>.|TRBJ2-1|TRBV6-1|TRBD2
TGTGCCAGCGGGGGAGGACTAGCGGCTTACAATGAGCAGTTCTTC
CASGGGLAAYNEQFF
>.|TRBJ1-1|TRBV28|.
TGTGCCAGCAGTTTCCAGGGCCGGAACACTGAAGCTTTCTTT
CASSFQGRNTEAFF
>.|TRBJ2-2|TRBV2|.
TGTGCCAGCAGTACAGTAAACGGGGAGCTGTTTTTT
CASSTVNGELFF
>.|TRBJ1-1|TRBV19|.
TGTGCCAGTAGTATTGGCCGGGAGGGGATGGCTTTCTTT
CASSIGREGMAFF
>once|TRBJ2-3|TRBV5-8|TRBD2
TGTGCCAGCAGTTCGGGGGACTACGGGGCAGATACGCAGTATTTT
CASSSGDYGADTQYF
>few|TRBJ2-1|TRBV2|.
TGTGCCAGCAGTGAAGCGACGAAGGGGGTTGAGCAGTTCTTC
CASSEATKGVEQFF
>.|TRBJ2-1|TRBV6-6|.
TGTGCCAGCAGTCGAGACTCTGGCAATGAGCAGTTCTTC
CASSRDSGNEQFF
>.|TRBJ2-7|TRBV28|TRBD2
TGTGCCAGCAGCTTGCTGACTAGCGGATCCTACGAGCAGTACTTC
CASSLLTSGSYEQYF
>.|TRBJ1-1|TRBV6-6|TRBD1
TGTGCCAGCATCAGGACAGGGGGGAACACTGAAGCTTTCTTT
CASIRTGGNTEAFF
>.|TRBJ1-5|TRBV10-2|.
TGCGCCAGCAGTGAACTCCCCAATCAGCCCCAGCATTTT
CASSELPNQPQHF
>.|TRBJ2-1|TRBV7-3|.
TGTGCCAGCAGCTATGACCGCGACAATGAGCAGTTCTTC
CASSYDRDNEQFF
>.|TRBJ2-3|TRBV2|.
TGTGCCAGCAGTGGGTCAGGGGGCACAGATACGCAGTATTTT
CASSGSGGTDTQYF
>once|TRBJ2-1|TRBV10-2|TRBD1
TGCGCCAGCAGTGACCCAGGGGGCCCTAACCGCGATGAGCAGTTCTTC
CASSDPGGPNRDEQFF
>.|TRBJ2-7|TRBV11-2|TRBD1
TGTGCCAGCAGCTTAGGCAGGGGGACCTACGAGCAGTACTTC
CASSLGRGTYEQYF
>.|TRBJ1-1|TRBV9|.
TGTGCCAGCAGCGTACTGGGGTCGGACAGTGAAGCTTTCTTT
CASSVLGSDSEAFF
>.|TRBJ2-3|TRBV5-1|TRBD2
TGCGCCAGCAGCTTGTACGGGAGCGGGACGGATACGCAGTATTTT
CASSLYGSGTDTQYF
>.|TRBJ1-1|TRBV6-9|TRBD1
TGTGCCAGAGCCCCCAGGGGGCGTGGTACTGAAGCTTTCTTT
CARAPRGRGTEAFF